The 12 T cell receptor beta chains below were found in one sample sequenced in a study of T cell responses to AZD1222 COVID-19 vaccine. Clones were sequenced by immunoSEQ multiplex PCR, and TCRdb holds only the in-frame ones, with some missing. Seen here are nearly 200,000 clones, 93% observed once, and the top ten hold roughly 0.99%. This material consisted of peripheral blood, taken 28 days after the second AZD1222 dose. The receptors originated from an adult who received the AZD1222 COVID-19 vaccine.

This clone has just one count. It is likely a read error, because the conserved phenylalanine at the end of the CDR3 is missing. The chain joins TRBV7-9 to TRBJ1-6; D uncertain. Germline CDR1 reads SEHNR; CDR2 reads FQNEAQ (reference sequence). V was cut by 5 bases and J by 10 bases, with 9 bases left in between. This CDR3 has 12 amino acids. The chain's CDR3 is CASSDSGSPLHL. In DNA form, the CDR3 reads TGTGCCAGCAGCGATAGTGGGTCACCCCTCCACCTT.

The chain uses TRBV9 and TRBJ1-3; no reliable D call. This CDR3 comprises 14 residues. CDR1 is SGDLS, CDR2 YYNGEE, per germline. V lost 0 bases, J lost 5 bases, and 9 bases lay in between. DNA of the CDR3: TGTGCCAGCAGCGTAGAGACAAACCGAAACACCATATATTTT. Its protein product is CASSVETNRNTIYF.

The chain couples TRBV29-1 to TRBJ2-2; D unclear. Trimming left V 5 bases short and J 5 bases short, with 9 bases between. CDR3 length: 12 amino acids. Per the germline V gene, CDR1 is SQVTM and CDR2 is ANQGSEA. The CDR3 nucleotides are TGCAGCGTTCGACGGACGACCGGGGAGCTGTTTTTT. It is translated as CSVRRTTGELFF.

V and J are TRBV5-1 and TRBJ1-6; D remains ambiguous. The CDR3 spans 12 residues. Germline-derived CDR1 and CDR2 are SGHRS and YFSETQ. V was shortened by 1 base and J by 8 bases, with 4 bases between the two germline ends. The CDR3 is CASSLRDSPLHF. CDR3 nucleotides: TGCGCCAGCAGCTTGCGAGATTCACCCCTCCACTTT.

This clone has only one observation. The gene calls are TRBV5-1 and TRBJ1-5; perhaps TRBD1 as D (5 bases). The V end lost 0 bases, the J end lost 4 bases, and 8 bases lay between the germline ends. The CDR3 runs 14 residues. Germline V gene data show CDR1 as SGHRS and CDR2 as YFSETQ. The CDR3 DNA reads TGCGCCAGCAGCTTGGTCGGGGGGAATCAGCCCCAGCATTTT. This encodes CASSLVGGNQPQHF.

The CDR3 loop is CATRSGGNSNQPQHF. The CDR3 coding sequence is TGTGCCACCCGGTCGGGTGGGAATAGCAATCAGCCCCAGCATTTT. The chain joins TRBV24-1 to TRBJ1-5; D not certain. The germline V and J ends were trimmed by 9 bases and 0 bases, with 14 bases remaining between them. Germline V gene data show CDR1 as KGHDR and CDR2 as SFDVKD. CDR3 size: 15 residues.

The rearrangement uses TRBV19 and TRBJ2-5; possibly TRBD1 for D (5 bases). V lost 6 bases and J 1 base, leaving 9 bases between the germline ends. From germline, CDR1 is LNHDA and CDR2 SQIVND (reference sequence). CDR3 size: 13 residues. In DNA, the CDR3 is TGTGCCAGTAGGGACACCCCCCAAGAGACCCAGTACTTC. Residues: CASRDTPQETQYF.

The rearrangement uses TRBV3-1 (or the pseudogene TRBV3-2) and TRBJ1-2; no definite D call. The CDR3 sequence is 12 residues long. V lost 5 bases and J lost 9, with 13 bases in between. Germline V gene sequence: CDR1 LGHDT, CDR2 YNNKEL (reference sequence). This CDR3 reads CASSELFRSYTF. The CDR3 DNA follows: TGTGCCAGCAGCGAGCTCTTCAGGAGCTACACCTTC.

This chain links TRBV2 with TRBJ2-7, with D unresolved. The CDR3 contains 10 residues. Trimming pared 5 bases from V and 7 bases from J, leaving 6 bases between. Germline V gene sequence: CDR1 SNHLY, CDR2 FYNNEI. In DNA, the CDR3 is TGTGCCAGCAGTCCCCAAGAGCAGTACTTC. It translates to CASSPQEQYF.

This clone has only one observation. This rearrangement joins TRBV6-5 to TRBJ2-7, with D perhaps given as TRBD1 or TRBD2 (5 bases each). V lost 2 bases, J lost 2 bases, and 13 bases lay in between. CDR3 length equals 15 residues. Germline CDR1 MNHEY, CDR2 SVGAGI. The CDR3 loop reads CASSYRSEGPYEQYF. For the CDR3, the DNA is TGTGCCAGCAGTTACAGAAGCGAGGGACCCTACGAGCAGTACTTC.

This rearrangement joins TRBV7-9 to TRBJ2-7; 7 nucleotides agree with TRBD1. The CDR3 runs 17 residues. After removal of 3 bases from V and 4 bases from J, the junction contained 15 bases not matched to a gene. Germline V gene lookup returns CDR1 SEHNR and CDR2 FQNEAQ (reference sequence). CDR3 protein: CASSFPNSGTVTYEQYF. The CDR3 DNA reads as TGTGCCAGCAGCTTCCCCAACTCCGGGACAGTGACGTACGAGCAGTACTTC.

This sequence joins TRBV6-2 or TRBV6-3 and TRBJ1-1; D is unresolved. V lost 0 bases to trimming and J lost 10 bases, with 9 bases between them. The CDR3 is made up of 12 amino acids. CDR1 is MNHEY and CDR2 is SVGEGT in the germline V gene. CDR3 bases: TGTGCCAGCAGTTACTCCGAGAGGACAGCTTTCTTT. Protein: CASSYSERTAFF.